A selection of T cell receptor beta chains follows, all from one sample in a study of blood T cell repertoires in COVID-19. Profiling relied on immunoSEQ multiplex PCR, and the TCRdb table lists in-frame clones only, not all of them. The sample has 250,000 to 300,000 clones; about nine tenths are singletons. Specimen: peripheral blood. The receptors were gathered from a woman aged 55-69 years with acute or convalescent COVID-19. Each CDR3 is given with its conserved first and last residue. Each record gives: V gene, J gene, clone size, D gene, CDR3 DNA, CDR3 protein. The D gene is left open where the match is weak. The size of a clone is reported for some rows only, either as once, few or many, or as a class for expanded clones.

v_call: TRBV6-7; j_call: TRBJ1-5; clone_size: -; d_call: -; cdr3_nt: TGTGCCAGCAGTGCTGCTGCTGAGCTGGGCAATCAGCCCCAGCATTTT; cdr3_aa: CASSAAAELGNQPQHF
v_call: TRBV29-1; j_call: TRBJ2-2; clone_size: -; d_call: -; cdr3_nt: TGCAGCGTGAACAGGGTCACCGGGGAGCTGTTTTTT; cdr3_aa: CSVNRVTGELFF
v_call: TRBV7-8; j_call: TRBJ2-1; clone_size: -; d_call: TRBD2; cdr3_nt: TGTGCCAGCGTATCGGGACTAGCGGACAATGAGCAGTTCTTC; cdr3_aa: CASVSGLADNEQFF
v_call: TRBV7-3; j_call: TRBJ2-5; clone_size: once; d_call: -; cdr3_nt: TGTGCCAGCAGCTTAAGTGGGCAGAAAGAGACCCAGTACTTC; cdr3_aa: CASSLSGQKETQYF
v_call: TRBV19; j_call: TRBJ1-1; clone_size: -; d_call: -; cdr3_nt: TGTGCCAGTATCGGTTACCTCGGTGAAGCTTTCTTT; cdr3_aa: CASIGYLGEAFF
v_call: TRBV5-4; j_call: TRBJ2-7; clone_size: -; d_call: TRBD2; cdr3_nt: TGTGCCAGCAGCTTGGCACCGACTAGCGGGGTCTCCTACGAGCAGTACTTC; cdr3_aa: CASSLAPTSGVSYEQYF
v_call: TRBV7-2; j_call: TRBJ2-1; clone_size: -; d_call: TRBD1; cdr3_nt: TGTGCCAGCACCTCTGGGACAGGGACCTACAATGAGCAGTTCTTC; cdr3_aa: CASTSGTGTYNEQFF
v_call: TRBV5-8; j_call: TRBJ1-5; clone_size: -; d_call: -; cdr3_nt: TGTGCCAGCAGCTTGGGGCAGGTAGGTCGTCAGCCCCAGCATTTT; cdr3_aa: CASSLGQVGRQPQHF
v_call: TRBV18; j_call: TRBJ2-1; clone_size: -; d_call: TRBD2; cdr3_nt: TGTGCCAGCTCAGGACAAAGCGGGGGGAGGTACAATGAGCAGTTCTTC; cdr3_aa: CASSGQSGGRYNEQFF
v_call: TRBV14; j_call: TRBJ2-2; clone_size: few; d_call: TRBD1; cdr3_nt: TGTGCCAGCAGCCCTCTAGGGACAGGGAGTCCCGGGGAGCTGTTTTTT; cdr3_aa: CASSPLGTGSPGELFF
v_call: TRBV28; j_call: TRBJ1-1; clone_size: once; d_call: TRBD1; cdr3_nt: TGTGCCAGCAGCCTACACAGGGGAAGGTCTTCTGAAGCTTTCTTT; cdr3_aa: CASSLHRGRSSEAFF
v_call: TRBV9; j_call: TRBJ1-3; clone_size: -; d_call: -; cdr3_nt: TGTGCCAGCAGCGTAGATCTCCCAGTCTCTGGAAACACCATATATTTT; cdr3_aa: CASSVDLPVSGNTIYF
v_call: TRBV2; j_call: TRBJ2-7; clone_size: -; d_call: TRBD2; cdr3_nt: TGTGCCAGCAGGGATATACCGGGACTAGCCACCTACGAGCAGTACTTC; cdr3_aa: CASRDIPGLATYEQYF
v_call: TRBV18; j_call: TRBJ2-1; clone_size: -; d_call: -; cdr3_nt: TGTGCCAGCTCAACAGTAAAACGGATCTGGGCCTACAATGAGCAGTTCTTC; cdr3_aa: CASSTVKRIWAYNEQFF
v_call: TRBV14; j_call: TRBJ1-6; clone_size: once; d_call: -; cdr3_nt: TGTGCCAGCAGCCAAGAGTGGGGCACGCCCCTCCACTTT; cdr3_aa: CASSQEWGTPLHF
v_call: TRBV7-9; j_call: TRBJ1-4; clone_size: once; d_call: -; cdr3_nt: TGTGCCAGCAGCTTAGGTTCGGAGGGTGAAAAACTGTTTTTT; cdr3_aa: CASSLGSEGEKLFF
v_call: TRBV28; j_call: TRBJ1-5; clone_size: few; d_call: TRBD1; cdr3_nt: TGTGCCAGCAGTCCTGGAGGACAGGGGAAACAGCCCCAGCATTTT; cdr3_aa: CASSPGGQGKQPQHF
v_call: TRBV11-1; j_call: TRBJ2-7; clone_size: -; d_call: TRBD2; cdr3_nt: TGTGCCACCCGGGGGGGCGCGTCCTACGAGCAGTACTTC; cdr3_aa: CATRGGASYEQYF
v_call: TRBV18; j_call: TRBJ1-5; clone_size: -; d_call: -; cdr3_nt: TGTGCCAGCTCCCTGGGGGGGGCAGGTCAGCCCCAGCATTTT; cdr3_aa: CASSLGGAGQPQHF
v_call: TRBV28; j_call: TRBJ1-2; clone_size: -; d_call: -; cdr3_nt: TGTGCCAGCAGTTTACTTGCAGGGCGGGGTGGCTACACCTTC; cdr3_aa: CASSLLAGRGGYTF
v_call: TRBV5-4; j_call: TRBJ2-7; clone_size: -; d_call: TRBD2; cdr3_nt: TGTGCCAGCAGCTCGGGACTAGCGGGAGGAGGGGGTCCATACGAGCAGTACTTC; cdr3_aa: CASSSGLAGGGGPYEQYF
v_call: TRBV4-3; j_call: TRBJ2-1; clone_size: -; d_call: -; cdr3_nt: TGCGCCAGCAGCCCCACGTCGGGGAGACTCTACAATGAGCAGTTCTTC; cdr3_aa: CASSPTSGRLYNEQFF
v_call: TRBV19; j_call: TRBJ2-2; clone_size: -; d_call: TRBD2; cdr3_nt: TGTGCCAGTAGTGCCTCCAGCGGGGCGACCGGGGAGCTGTTTTTT; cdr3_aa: CASSASSGATGELFF
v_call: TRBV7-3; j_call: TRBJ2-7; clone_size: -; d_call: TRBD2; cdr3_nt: TGTGCCAGCAGCCCGACCAAAGGGACTAGCGGACAGTTATACGAGCAGTACTTC; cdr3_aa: CASSPTKGTSGQLYEQYF
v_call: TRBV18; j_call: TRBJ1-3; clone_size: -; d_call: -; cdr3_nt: TGTGCCAGCTCACCGGCTCCAGGGGCCTTTGGCACCATATATTTT; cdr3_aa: CASSPAPGAFGTIYF
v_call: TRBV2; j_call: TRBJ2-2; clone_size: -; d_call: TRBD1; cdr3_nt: TGTGCCAGCAGTTGGAGACAGGGGCGATACACCGGGGAGCTGTTTTTT; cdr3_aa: CASSWRQGRYTGELFF
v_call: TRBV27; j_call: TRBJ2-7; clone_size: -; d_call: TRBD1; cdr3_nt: TGTGCCAGCAGTTTATCCGGGACAGTAGTCTACGAGCAGTACTTC; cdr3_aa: CASSLSGTVVYEQYF
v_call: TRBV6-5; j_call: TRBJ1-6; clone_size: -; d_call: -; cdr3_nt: TGTGCCAGCAGCCTGGACAGATTTAATTCACCCCTCCACTTT; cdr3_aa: CASSLDRFNSPLHF
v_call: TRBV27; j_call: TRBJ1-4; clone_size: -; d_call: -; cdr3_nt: TGTGCCAGCAGTTACCGACAGCGTAATGAAAAACTGTTTTTT; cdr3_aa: CASSYRQRNEKLFF
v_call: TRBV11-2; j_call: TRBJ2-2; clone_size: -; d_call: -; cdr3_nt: TGTGCCAGCAGCTCATCCCCAACCCCCGGGACAGGGGAGCTGTTTTTT; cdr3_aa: CASSSSPTPGTGELFF
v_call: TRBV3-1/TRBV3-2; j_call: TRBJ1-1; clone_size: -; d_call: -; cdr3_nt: TGTGCCAGCAGCCACCCACAGGGGAACACTGAAGCTTTCTTT; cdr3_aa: CASSHPQGNTEAFF
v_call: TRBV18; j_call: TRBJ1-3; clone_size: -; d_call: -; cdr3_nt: TGTGCCAGCGCGACAGCTGGCACCATATATTTT; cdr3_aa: CASATAGTIYF
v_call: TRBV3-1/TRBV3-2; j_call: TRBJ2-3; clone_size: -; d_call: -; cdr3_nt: TGTGCCAGCAGCCCTAACCGAGCAGATACGCAGTATTTT; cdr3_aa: CASSPNRADTQYF
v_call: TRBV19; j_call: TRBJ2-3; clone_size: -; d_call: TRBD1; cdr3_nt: TGTGCCAGTAGTCGGGACAGGGGGCATACGCAGTATTTT; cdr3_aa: CASSRDRGHTQYF
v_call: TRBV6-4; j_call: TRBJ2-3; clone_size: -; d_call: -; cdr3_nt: TGTGCCAGCAGTCCCGGCACAGATACGCAGTATTTT; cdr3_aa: CASSPGTDTQYF
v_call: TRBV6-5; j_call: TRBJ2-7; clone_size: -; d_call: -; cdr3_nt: TGTGCCAGCAGTTATTTCCGACTACCAGAGGACTACGAGCAGTACTTC; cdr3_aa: CASSYFRLPEDYEQYF
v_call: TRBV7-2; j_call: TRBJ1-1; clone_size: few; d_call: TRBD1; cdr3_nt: TGTGCCAGCAGCCAGGGGGCAAGGACTGAAGCTTTCTTT; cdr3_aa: CASSQGARTEAFF
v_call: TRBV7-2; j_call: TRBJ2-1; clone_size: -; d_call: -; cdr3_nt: TGTGCCAGCAGCTTCGCACGAGGGGGCAATGAGCAGTTCTTC; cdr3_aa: CASSFARGGNEQFF
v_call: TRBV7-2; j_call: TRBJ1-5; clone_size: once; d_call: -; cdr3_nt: TGTGCCAGTAGCCAGGGGCGCAATCAGCCCCAGCATTTT; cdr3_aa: CASSQGRNQPQHF
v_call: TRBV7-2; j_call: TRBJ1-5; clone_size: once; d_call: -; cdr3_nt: TGTGCCAGCAGCCCACAGGGACGCAATCAGCCCCAGCATTTT; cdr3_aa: CASSPQGRNQPQHF
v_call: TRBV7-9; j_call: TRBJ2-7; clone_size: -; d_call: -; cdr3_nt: TGTGCCAGCAGCTTACGGGACACCCGACACGAGCAGTACTTC; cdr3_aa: CASSLRDTRHEQYF
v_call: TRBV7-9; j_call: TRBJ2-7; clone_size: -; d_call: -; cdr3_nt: TGTGCCAGCAGCTATCCAGGGGCCTACGAGCAGTACTTC; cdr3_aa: CASSYPGAYEQYF